The rows below give T cell receptor beta chains drawn from one sample of a study of cytomegalovirus exposure and HLA in healthy donors. Measured with immunoSEQ multiplex PCR; TCRdb has only the in-frame clones, and not every one. The repertoire holds approximately 76,000 clones, with 73% as singletons. The sequenced sample consisted of PBMCs. The receptors originated from a woman aged 40 to 50 in good health and CMV-seropositive. Both conserved end residues are part of each CDR3. Each record gives: J gene, clone size, D gene, V gene, CDR3 DNA, CDR3 protein. D genes are given only for firm matches. Some rows have no size entry. The others give once, few or many, or a class for an expanded clone.

>TRBJ2-7|-|-|TRBV5-1
TGCGCCAGCAGCTTGGTTGCGGGGGCCAACGAGCAGTACTTC
CASSLVAGANEQYF
>TRBJ2-1|-|-|TRBV9
TGTGCCAGCAGCGCGAACAACAATGAGCAGTTCTTC
CASSANNNEQFF
>TRBJ2-3|-|TRBD2|TRBV28
TGTGCCAGCAGTTGGAGAACTAGCGGGAGAGATACGCAGTATTTT
CASSWRTSGRDTQYF
>TRBJ1-1|-|TRBD1|TRBV5-6
TGTGGCAGGAGCTTGTTCGGGACAGGGGGTAACACTGAAGCTTTCTTT
CGRSLFGTGGNTEAFF
>TRBJ2-7|-|TRBD1|TRBV5-4
TGTGCCAGCAGCTTAGGACAGGGCCCCTACGAGCAGTACTTC
CASSLGQGPYEQYF
>TRBJ2-7|few|TRBD2|TRBV6-5
TGTGCCAGCAGTCCTCGACTAGCGGGAGGAGACGAGCAGTACTTC
CASSPRLAGGDEQYF
>TRBJ1-5|-|TRBD1|TRBV9
TGTGCCAGCAGCACTGGACAGGGGGCGGCCAGCAATCAGCCCCAGCATTTT
CASSTGQGAASNQPQHF
>TRBJ2-7|medium-sized|TRBD1|TRBV4-1
TGCGCCAGCAGCGCTTCTGGGACAGGAGTTTCCTACGAGCAGTACTTC
CASSASGTGVSYEQYF
>TRBJ2-3|-|TRBD2|TRBV28
TGTGCCAGCAGTTTAATCCTAGCGGGAGCTAGCACAGATACGCAGTATTTT
CASSLILAGASTDTQYF
>TRBJ2-1|-|-|TRBV28
TGTGCCAGCAGTTTATACAGGGCTGAGCAGTTCTTC
CASSLYRAEQFF
>TRBJ2-7|-|-|TRBV7-8
TGTGCCATCAGCTTAGCAGGAGGACCCTACGAGCAGTACTTC
CAISLAGGPYEQYF
>TRBJ2-5|-|TRBD2|TRBV5-1
TGCGCCTCGCAGGTCCTAGCGGGAACCCCTGGGGAGACCCAGTACTTC
CASQVLAGTPGETQYF
>TRBJ1-2|-|TRBD1|TRBV15
TGTGCCACCAGCAGCCCAGGACAGGGGGGGTACTATGGCTACACCTTC
CATSSPGQGGYYGYTF
>TRBJ1-1|-|-|TRBV18
TGTGCCAGCTCACCACCGCAGGGGCGGGCCCGTAACACTGAAGCTTTCTTT
CASSPPQGRARNTEAFF
>TRBJ1-5|-|TRBD1|TRBV30
TGTGCCTGGACCACAGGGGACAATCAGCCCCAGCATTTT
CAWTTGDNQPQHF
>TRBJ2-3|-|-|TRBV5-4
TGTGCCAGCAGCCAGTCCCGGGGTCTAGGAGATACGCAGTATTTT
CASSQSRGLGDTQYF
>TRBJ1-1|-|-|TRBV9
TGTGCCAGCAGCGTAGAAGGGGAAAGTACTGAAGCTTTCTTT
CASSVEGESTEAFF
>TRBJ2-7|-|-|TRBV6-1
TGTGCCAGCGGAAGGGAGATTGTCAGCGAGCAGTACTTC
CASGREIVSEQYF
>TRBJ2-5|-|TRBD2|TRBV5-6
TGTGCCAGCAGCTTGGTTCTAGCGGGAGAAGAGACCCAGTACTTC
CASSLVLAGEETQYF
>TRBJ2-2|-|-|TRBV30
TGTGCCTGGAGTGTATCCTGGCGGACCGGGGAGCTGTTTTTT
CAWSVSWRTGELFF
>TRBJ2-1|-|TRBD2|TRBV6-4
TGTGCCAGCAGTGACCAAGGACTAGCGGGCACGGGTGAGCAGTTCTTC
CASSDQGLAGTGEQFF
>TRBJ1-4|-|TRBD1|TRBV7-9
TGTGCCAGCAGCGCGGGACAGAAACTGTTTTTT
CASSAGQKLFF
>TRBJ2-1|-|TRBD2|TRBV5-1
TGCGCCAGCAGCTCCCAGACTAGCAACAATGAGCAGTTCTTC
CASSSQTSNNEQFF
>TRBJ2-7|-|TRBD1|TRBV5-1
TGCGCCAGCAGCTTCCCCGGGACAGGGTTCTACGAGCAGTACTTC
CASSFPGTGFYEQYF
>TRBJ1-2|few|TRBD1|TRBV7-2
TGTGCCAGCAGCCCAAGGACAGGGGCCCACTATGGCTACACCTTC
CASSPRTGAHYGYTF
>TRBJ1-3|-|TRBD1|TRBV6-5
TGTGCCAGCAGTTACTGGACAGGCGGGACGAACACCATATATTTT
CASSYWTGGTNTIYF
>TRBJ2-2|-|TRBD2|TRBV5-1
TGCGCCAGCAGCTTGTCCGGGCGGGGGGCCACCGGGGAGCTGTTTTTT
CASSLSGRGATGELFF
>TRBJ1-4|once|-|TRBV2
TGTGCCAGCAGTGAGCAGGCAAGGGGGAATGAAAAACTGTTTTTT
CASSEQARGNEKLFF
>TRBJ2-1|-|TRBD2|TRBV6-5
TGTGCCAGCAGTTACTCGCGGGGGGGCCGTAATGAGCAGTTCTTC
CASSYSRGGRNEQFF
>TRBJ1-5|-|-|TRBV19
TGTGCCAGTAGTACGGTCCGGGATCAGCCCCAGCATTTT
CASSTVRDQPQHF
>TRBJ2-6|-|-|TRBV9
TGTGCCAGCAGCGCGAGACCAGGCTCTGGGGCCAACGTCCTGACTTTC
CASSARPGSGANVLTF
>TRBJ1-2|few|-|TRBV6-5
TGTGCCAGCAGCCCGCCCTCCGGGGGAGGCTACACCTTC
CASSPPSGGGYTF
>TRBJ1-2|-|-|TRBV2
TGTGCCAGCAGTGAATCAAGGGGAGGCGCTGGCTACACCTTC
CASSESRGGAGYTF
>TRBJ2-5|-|TRBD2|TRBV4-3
TGCGCCAGCAGCCAAGATCGCGGGGGCCAAGAGACCCAGTACTTC
CASSQDRGGQETQYF
>TRBJ1-5|-|-|TRBV4-1
TGCGCCAGCAGCCACCCTACAGATCAGCCCCAGCATTTT
CASSHPTDQPQHF
>TRBJ2-1|-|TRBD2|TRBV7-9
TGTGCCAGCAGCTTAACTAGCGGGGGGTACAATGAGCAGTTCTTC
CASSLTSGGYNEQFF
>TRBJ2-1|-|-|TRBV5-1
TGCGCCAGCAGTCGGGGGAATACGGCTAACAATGAGCAGTTCTTC
CASSRGNTANNEQFF
>TRBJ2-7|-|TRBD1|TRBV10-1
TGCGCCATACAGGGGACCTACGAGCAGTACTTC
CAIQGTYEQYF
>TRBJ1-1|-|-|TRBV18
TGTGCCAGCTCACCACAGGGGCGGAACACTGAAGCTTTCTTT
CASSPQGRNTEAFF
>TRBJ1-2|few|-|TRBV6-1
TGTGCCAGCAGTGAAGCCGGCAGGGGTTACTATGGCTACACCTTC
CASSEAGRGYYGYTF
>TRBJ2-5|-|TRBD2|TRBV5-5
TGTGCCAGCAGCCGGACTAGCGGGGGGCTAGGTCAAGAGACCCAGTACTTC
CASSRTSGGLGQETQYF
>TRBJ2-3|-|TRBD1|TRBV10-3
TGTGCCATCAGTGGAGGACAGGGGCACACAGATACGCAGTATTTT
CAISGGQGHTDTQYF
>TRBJ1-3|-|TRBD1|TRBV5-4
TGTGCCAGCAGCCCCGACAGGGGGCGTGGAAACACCATATATTTT
CASSPDRGRGNTIYF
>TRBJ1-1|-|-|TRBV27
TGTGCCAGCAGTTTCGGACCGCTAGTGGACAGATATGAAGCTTTCTTT
CASSFGPLVDRYEAFF
>TRBJ2-7|few|-|TRBV11-2
TGTGCCAGCAGCTTAGTGAGCAGGGGCGAGCAGTACTTC
CASSLVSRGEQYF
>TRBJ1-1|-|-|TRBV18
TGTGCCAGCTCACCCCGTCAGGGGAACACTGAAGCTTTCTTT
CASSPRQGNTEAFF
>TRBJ2-1|-|-|TRBV28
TGTGCCAGCAGTTTCGGCTTCGGGACACAGCACAATGAGCAGTTCTTC
CASSFGFGTQHNEQFF
>TRBJ2-7|few|TRBD1|TRBV6-6
TGTGCCAGCAGACCGGGACAGGGGGGGATCTACGAGCAGTACTTC
CASRPGQGGIYEQYF
>TRBJ2-3|few|-|TRBV13
TGTGCCAGCAGCCCGAGGGACTCGAGCACAGATACGCAGTATTTT
CASSPRDSSTDTQYF
>TRBJ2-7|-|TRBD1|TRBV28
TGTGCCAGCAGTTTATGGACAGGGGCCTACGAGCAGTACTTC
CASSLWTGAYEQYF
>TRBJ2-7|once|TRBD1|TRBV5-6
TGTGCCAGCAGCTACGGACAGGGAGCATACGAGCAGTACTTC
CASSYGQGAYEQYF
>TRBJ2-3|-|TRBD2|TRBV2
TGTGCCAGCGACCTGGGACTAGCGACAGATACGCAGTATTTT
CASDLGLATDTQYF
>TRBJ2-7|-|TRBD1|TRBV6-6
TGTGCCAGCAACCTACGAGGGGGCCACGAGCAGTACTTC
CASNLRGGHEQYF
>TRBJ1-1|-|-|TRBV11-2
TGTGCCAGCAGCCCCCCCTCTTGGGGCCGGTACACTGAAGCTTTCTTT
CASSPPSWGRYTEAFF
>TRBJ2-7|-|TRBD1|TRBV30
TGTGCCTGGAGGGACCACGGGACAGGGAAAGCCGAGCAGTACTTC
CAWRDHGTGKAEQYF